The clone carrying this T cell receptor (beta chain) was recorded at least ten times. This sample is part of a study of blood T cells in healthy people across ages. About the study: Template switching recovered approximately one barcoded beta molecule for every two T cells.

With a J-beta primer mix and a sample-barcoded 5' primer, a second PCR ran about 6 to 11 cycles. Each cDNA molecule received a tag from a template-switch adaptor that had 12 random nucleotides. TCRdb fed the 5' RACE reads into MiXCR, producing one record per CDR3 protein. The sample has about 1,400,000 distinct CDR3 sequences, approximately 59% seen once. Germline V gene lookup returns CDR1 SNHLY and CDR2 FYNNEI. The CDR3 spans 13 residues. V lost 6 bases and J lost 7, with 16 bases in between. The material sequenced was blood. This TCR was sampled from a man aged 18 to 29 in good health. This rearrangement joins TRBV2 to TRBJ2-7; TRBD1 or TRBD2 may be the D gene (5 bases each). Here the CDR3 DNA reads TGTGCCAGCAGCCCCTTGGGGGTAAGGGAGCAGTACTTC. Protein product: CASSPLGVREQYF.